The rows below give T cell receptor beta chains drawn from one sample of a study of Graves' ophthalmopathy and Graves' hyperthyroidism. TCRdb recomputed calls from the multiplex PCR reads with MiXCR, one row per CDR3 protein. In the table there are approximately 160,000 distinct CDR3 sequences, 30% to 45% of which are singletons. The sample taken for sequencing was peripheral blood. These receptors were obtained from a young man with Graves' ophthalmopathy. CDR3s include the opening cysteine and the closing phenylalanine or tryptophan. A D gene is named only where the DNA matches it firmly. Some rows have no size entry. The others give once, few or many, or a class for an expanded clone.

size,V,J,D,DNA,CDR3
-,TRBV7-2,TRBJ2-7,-,TGTGCCAGCAGCTTAGACGAGAGGTACGAGCAGTACTTC,CASSLDERYEQYF
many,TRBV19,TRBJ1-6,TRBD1,TGTGCCAGTGCCCGACAGGGAACAAATAATTCACCCCTCCACTTT,CASARQGTNNSPLHF
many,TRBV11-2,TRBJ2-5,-,TGTGCCAGCAGGCGAGTGGGGGTATTAGAAGAGACCCAGTACTTC,CASRRVGVLEETQYF
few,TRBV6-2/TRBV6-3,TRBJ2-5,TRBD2,TGTGCCAGCAGTTATCTAGCGGGAGGAATAGAGACCCAGTACTTC,CASSYLAGGIETQYF
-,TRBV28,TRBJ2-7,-,TGTGCCAGCACAAGTCAGGGAACTCCCTACGAGCAGTACTTC,CASTSQGTPYEQYF
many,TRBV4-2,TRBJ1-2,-,TGTGCCAGCAGCCCAGGAGGCTATGGCTACACCTTC,CASSPGGYGYTF
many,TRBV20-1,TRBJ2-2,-,TGCAGTGCTTGGCCACTCCGGACCGGGGAGCTGTTTTTT,CSAWPLRTGELFF
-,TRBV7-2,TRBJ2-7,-,TGTGCCAGCAGCTTCACAGTTCCGTTCTACGAGCAGTACTTC,CASSFTVPFYEQYF
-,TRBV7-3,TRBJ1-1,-,TGTGCCAGCAGCTTATCCCCAACGTTTAGGGGTGGGGGCACTGAAGCTTTCTTT,CASSLSPTFRGGGTEAFF
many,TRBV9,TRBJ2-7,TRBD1,TGTGCCAGCAGCGTAGGAGGGACAGGGACGGACGAGCAGTACTTC,CASSVGGTGTDEQYF
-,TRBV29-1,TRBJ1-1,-,TGCAGCGTTCCTTGGGACGGAGCCTTGAACACTGAAGCTTTCTTT,CSVPWDGALNTEAFF
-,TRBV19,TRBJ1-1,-,TGTGCCAGTAAAGATCCGAACACTGAAGCTTTCTTT,CASKDPNTEAFF
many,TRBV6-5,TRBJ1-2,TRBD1,TGTGCCAGCAGTTACACCTGGACAGGCGGGAACTATGGCTACACCTTC,CASSYTWTGGNYGYTF
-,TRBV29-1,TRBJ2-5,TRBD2,TGCAGCTGCTCTAGCGGGAGGGCACAAGAGACCCAGTACTTC,CSCSSGRAQETQYF
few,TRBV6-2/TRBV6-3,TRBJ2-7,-,TGTGCCAGCAGTCCGGCCCACCGCAGCACCTCCTACGGGCAGTACTTC,CASSPAHRSTSYGQYF
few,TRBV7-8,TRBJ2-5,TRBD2,TGTGCCAGCAGGACTAGCGGGACGGGAAAGACCCAGTACTTC,CASRTSGTGKTQYF
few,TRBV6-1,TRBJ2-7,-,TGTGCCAGCACTGCCGGGGGGGACAGGAGCTACGAGCAGTACTTC,CASTAGGDRSYEQYF
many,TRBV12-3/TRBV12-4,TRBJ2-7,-,TGTGCCAGCAGTTTAGCCGGACTGGGGCGCGAGCAGTACTTC,CASSLAGLGREQYF
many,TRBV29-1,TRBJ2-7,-,TGCAGCGTTGAAGGCGAGGGGGGCTACGAGCAGTACTTC,CSVEGEGGYEQYF
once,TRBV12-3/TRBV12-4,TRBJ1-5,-,TGTGCCAGCAGTCCTATACAGGGTCTTAGCAATCAGCCCCAGCATTTT,CASSPIQGLSNQPQHF
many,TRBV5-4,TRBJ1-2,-,TGTGCCAGCAGCCAGGTTAGAGAGCCGTATGGCTACACCTTC,CASSQVREPYGYTF
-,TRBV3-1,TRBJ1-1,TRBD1,TGTGCCAGCAGCCCACAAACAGGGGGCACTGAAGCTTTCTTT,CASSPQTGGTEAFF
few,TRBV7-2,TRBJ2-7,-,TGTGCCAGCAGCTTAGCGGGGGGCGCGAGTACCTACGAGCAGTACTTC,CASSLAGGASTYEQYF
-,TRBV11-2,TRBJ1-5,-,TGTGCCAGCAGTTTATCCCGGGGTGAGGTCAATCAGCCCCAGCATTTT,CASSLSRGEVNQPQHF
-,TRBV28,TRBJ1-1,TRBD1,TGTGCCAGCAGTTCCGGACAGGGGGGATTTACCTTT,CASSSGQGGFTF
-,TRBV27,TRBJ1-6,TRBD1,TGTGCCAGCACCATATGGGGACAGACAGGGGGTTTTTCACCCCTCCACTTT,CASTIWGQTGGFSPLHF
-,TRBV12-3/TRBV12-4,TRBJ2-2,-,TGTGCCAGCAGACCCGGGGCAGCGAACACCGGGGAGCTGTTTTTT,CASRPGAANTGELFF
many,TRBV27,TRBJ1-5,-,TGTGCCAGCAGGAGAACAGGGAGCAATCAGCCCCAGCATTTT,CASRRTGSNQPQHF
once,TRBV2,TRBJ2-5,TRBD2,TGTGCCAGCAGTGATGGTAGCGGGAGGGATGGAGAGACCCAGTACTTC,CASSDGSGRDGETQYF